This TCR beta chain was captured by sequencing in a study of cytomegalovirus exposure and HLA in healthy donors (dated by TCRdb to about 2017). About the study as a whole: An earlier analysis of roughly 500 of the donors reported approximately 290 Gb of sequence data and around 110 million unique TCR beta sequences from about 179 million T cells. An early release covering roughly 640 HLA-typed donors comprised about 310 gigabases of sequencing data and around 80 million unique TCR sequences. Of the roughly 400 genotyped donors, approximately 83% fell in the genetic ancestry cluster associated with self-reported Caucasian donors. The study was designed to test whether signatures of past pathogen exposure could be identified by cataloging public T cell receptors. The T cell repertoires of around 730 subjects were profiled by immunosequencing and related to cytomegalovirus serostatus. A separate validation cohort of roughly 120 different subjects was used in addition to the approximately 700-subject first cohort. To predict cytomegalovirus infection status, the study brought together high-throughput TCR immunosequencing, statistical association of individual TCRs with disease status, and machine learning. In a later analysis, previously published TCR beta repertoires from 670 or so donors were re-analyzed and high-resolution HLA genotyping was added so that TCR occurrence patterns could be studied. Rather than using new phenotypic data, the later analysis identified candidate immune exposures from TCR beta sequences and from how often those sequences occurred across donors. To decide whether each TCR beta V gene segment behaved as functional or pseudogenic, an earlier analysis of approximately 600 of the donors relied on high-throughput TCR beta sequencing. Donor age, sex, ethnicity and CMV serostatus were compiled together with the repertoire data. Genome-wide SNP genotypes for about 55% of the 666 donors were used in a later genetic analysis, which treated that subset as a discovery cohort. All discovery cohort repertoires had been generated using a single sequencing platform. HLA typing included class I and class II loci at four-digit resolution. The number of donors typed differed by locus, with 629-630 for A, B, C, DRB1 and DQB1, 522 for DQA1, over 600 for DPA1, and over 400 for DPB1. About five DR-DQ haplotypes were handled as single units for association and clustering because linkage in the cohort was strong. On average, 235,054 unique TCR beta nucleotide sequences were sequenced per donor among a few hundred genotyped donors of the cohort, with roughly 20% of those sequences being non-productive. General findings and caveats noted by the study authors: According to the authors, the approach could potentially be generalized to other disease states and immunological phenotypes. A later analysis found that TCR association rates varied across HLA loci, with DRB1 alleles showing the most associated TCRs and HLA-C alleles the fewest. Specific HLA alleles were associated with roughly 16,000 TCR beta sequences at a false discovery rate of 0.05 in a later analysis. The only immune exposure information available for the cohort was CMV serostatus. The study listed 164 TCR beta chains as associated with cytomegalovirus. Correlated functional status among segregating V segments might reflect linkage disequilibrium, but an unknown experimental factor could not be ruled out. Cytomegalovirus status was reported to be diagnosed by the classifier with high specificity and sensitivity in both the original and validation cohorts. The cohort was sequenced for TCR beta chains only, and without alpha or paired-chain data the features that could be detected were limited. Sequencing depth was assumed to be roughly uniform across donors in the presence/absence analyses, though that assumption may not hold. In a later analysis, HLA-associated TCR beta chains were found to be more clonally expanded and to have lower generation probabilities than equally common non-associated chains. A further reported finding was that TCR beta sequences accurately predicted the HLA-A and HLA-B alleles for most subjects in the first cohort. In an earlier analysis of around 500 of the donors, most TCR beta V segments appeared in productive rearrangements about 87% or about 30% of the time, broadly matching IMGT annotations. HLA typing was unavailable for some donors at each locus, so association tests used only the typed subset. Some IMGT-functional V segments, including TRBV6-2 and TRBV6-3, could not be told apart with the 87-base-pair reads, so those segments were excluded. A later analysis reported that several top co-occurrence clusters appeared linked to parvovirus B19, influenza, CMV and Epstein-Barr virus. Across donors, most TCR sequences were observed very rarely, whereas some public TCRs were present in many individuals. The earlier analysis of 587 of the donors excluded seventeen rarely observed V segments, including chromosome 9 orphons, because counts were too low. A few of the identified cytomegalovirus-associated TCR beta chains were confirmed in vitro to be specific for cytomegalovirus antigens. A cluster of highly shared sequence variants was judged likely to be a technical artifact of the sequencing pipeline. V-gene and J-gene trimming of TCR beta chains was associated with a missense DCLRE1C variant in a later genetic analysis, and the association was replicated in an independent cohort. In a later analysis, most CMV-associated TCR beta chains were found to appear HLA-restricted, with HLA associations seemingly driven largely by CMV exposure. A later genetic analysis reported fewer N-insertions in productive TCRs among donors in an Asian-associated ancestry cluster than the approximately 700-donor mean. Strong co-occurrence of HLA alleles, especially DR and DQ, made assigning TCR associations to individual alleles difficult.

In the case of this clone: Its antigen is still unknown. No qualities accompany the bases; no much larger clone lies one base away.

V loses 4 bases, J loses 2 bases, and the germline ends lie 9 bases apart. The germline V gene (reference sequence) specifies SGHNT as CDR1 and YYREEE as CDR2. Reading from cysteine to phenylalanine, the CDR3 counts 13 amino acids. Only CDR3 DNA remains: 39 bases, in frame from the first base. The cohort comprised under 700 healthy bone marrow donors. Cohort members were all nominally healthy when sampled, although unrecorded immune exposures were likely present. The donor tested CMV seropositive and was one of the 289 seropositive cohort members. A peripheral blood sample was provided by each donor, and peripheral blood mononuclear cells were used for TCR beta sequencing. Genomic DNA was extracted from the blood cell samples with the Qiagen DNeasy Blood Extraction Kit. Preparation of the library involved the immunoSEQ multiplex PCR assay. A mixture of 60 forward primers for TCR Vbeta segments and 13 reverse primers for TCR Jbeta segments was used in the multiplex PCR. The CDR3 region of rearranged TCR beta genes was amplified from genomic DNA by a multiplex PCR assay. The amplified TCR beta libraries were sequenced on the Illumina HiSeq System as 87-base-pair reads. The study's processing was this. A later analysis counted some 74 million unique TCR beta chains across the 670 or so repertoires, and some 11 million of these chains were shared by at least two donors. Raw reads were error-corrected and collapsed into unique sequences with a nearest-neighbor algorithm that merged closely related sequences to remove PCR and sequencing errors. To assign V, D and J gene segments, CDR3 sequences were aligned to IMGT reference sequences. Each retained sequence needed at least a six-nucleotide match to both a V gene segment and a J gene segment. A rearrangement was called productive if the CDR3 had no stop codons and remained in frame with V and J, and every other rearrangement was called non-productive. CDR3 was defined according to IMGT convention as the region running from the second conserved V-encoded cysteine to the conserved J-encoded phenylalanine. The earlier analysis of about 610 of the donors excluded any sequence lacking an unambiguous match to a single V gene segment. In an earlier analysis of more than 500 of the donors, a V segment was called functional when productive rearrangements were above 56.7%, and segregating when the standard deviation between donors exceeded 5%. A statistical classification framework was developed to diagnose cytomegalovirus status using the catalog of TCR beta chain sequences. In a later analysis, TCR nucleotide sequences were compared against IMGT/GENE-DB human TR gene sequences so that V and J genes could be assigned. A later analysis assigned CDR3 sequences and most-parsimonious VDJ recombination scenarios with the TCRdist pipeline. In a later analysis, each TCR beta chain was defined by its CDR3 amino acid sequence together with its V-gene family, and reads without a unique V-gene family were excluded. In a later analysis, 450 to 600 highly shared, low-generation-probability nucleotide sequences were removed to address suspected cross-contamination and a sequencing artifact. A later analysis calculated a clonal expansion index for each public chain from normalized within-repertoire ranks of inferred template counts. In a later analysis, generation probabilities were computed using a VDJ recombination model fitted to out-of-frame rearrangements, and the results were checked against IGoR. In a later analysis, TCR-TCR, TCR-HLA and TCR-CMV co-occurrence was scored with hypergeometric tests, and a repertoire-size bias correction was applied to TCR pairs. False discovery rates were estimated in a later analysis by permuting HLA or CMV assignments 20 times. In a later analysis, co-occurring TCRs were grouped with DBSCAN, and TCRdist sequence similarity was added when clustering was performed within HLA-allele-positive subsets. Repertoires with fewer than 30,000 or more than 120,000 public chains were left out of co-occurrence clustering, as were four to six repertoires with anomalous nucleotide sharing. The table was pulled from immuneACCESS by TCRdb, which kept in-frame rearrangements only. Such tables lose some clones; where checked, under half of the loss comes from unresolved V genes, and the rest has no known cause. V and J calls and clone size are those listed in that table; D and trimming were worked out from the DNA. The sample profile shows over 150,000 clones; about 70% of them were found once. Of the sample, roughly 2.7% is held by the ten largest clones.

The chain uses TRBV5-4 and TRBJ2-5; there is no confident call for the D gene. The source material was PBMCs. The receptor was derived from a woman aged 40 to 50 in good health and CMV-seropositive. Here the CDR3 is given as CASSTDNQETQYF. The nucleotides are TGTGCCAGCAGCACCGACAATCAAGAGACCCAGTACTTC.